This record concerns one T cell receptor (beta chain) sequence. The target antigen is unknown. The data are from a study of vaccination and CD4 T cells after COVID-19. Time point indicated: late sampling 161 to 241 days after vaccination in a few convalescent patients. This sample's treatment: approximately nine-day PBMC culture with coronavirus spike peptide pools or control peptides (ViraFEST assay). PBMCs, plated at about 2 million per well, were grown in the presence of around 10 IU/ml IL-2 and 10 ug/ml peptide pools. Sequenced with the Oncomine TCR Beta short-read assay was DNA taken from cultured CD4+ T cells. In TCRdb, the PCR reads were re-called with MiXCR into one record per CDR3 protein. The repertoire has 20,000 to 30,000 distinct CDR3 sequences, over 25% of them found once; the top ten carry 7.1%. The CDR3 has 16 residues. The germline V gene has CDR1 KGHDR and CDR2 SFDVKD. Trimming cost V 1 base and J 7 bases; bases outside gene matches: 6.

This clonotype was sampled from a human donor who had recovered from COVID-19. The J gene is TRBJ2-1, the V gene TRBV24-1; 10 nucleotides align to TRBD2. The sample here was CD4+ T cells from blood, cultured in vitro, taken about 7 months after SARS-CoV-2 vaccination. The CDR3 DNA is TGTGCCACCAGTGATTTCGGGCTAGCGGGGGTAAATGAGCAGTTCTTC. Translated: CATSDFGLAGVNEQFF.